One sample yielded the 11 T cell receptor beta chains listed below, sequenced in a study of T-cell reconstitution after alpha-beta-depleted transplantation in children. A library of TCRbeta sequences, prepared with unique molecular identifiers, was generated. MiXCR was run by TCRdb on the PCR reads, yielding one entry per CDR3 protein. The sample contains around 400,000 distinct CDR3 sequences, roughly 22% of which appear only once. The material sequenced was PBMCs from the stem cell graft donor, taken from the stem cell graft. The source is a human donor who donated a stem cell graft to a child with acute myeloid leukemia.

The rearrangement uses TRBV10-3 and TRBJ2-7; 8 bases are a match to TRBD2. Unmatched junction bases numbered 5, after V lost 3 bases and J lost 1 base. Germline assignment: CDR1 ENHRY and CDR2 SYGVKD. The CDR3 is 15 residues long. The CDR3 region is CAISEGGTRSYEQYF. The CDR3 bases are TGTGCCATCAGTGAAGGCGGGACTAGGTCCTACGAGCAGTACTTC.

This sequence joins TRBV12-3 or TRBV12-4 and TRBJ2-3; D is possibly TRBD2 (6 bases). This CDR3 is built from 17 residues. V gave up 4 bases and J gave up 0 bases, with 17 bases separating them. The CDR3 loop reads CASSSATGTFSTDTQYF. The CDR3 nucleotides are TGTGCCAGCAGTTCTGCAACCGGGACTTTTAGCACAGATACGCAGTATTTT.

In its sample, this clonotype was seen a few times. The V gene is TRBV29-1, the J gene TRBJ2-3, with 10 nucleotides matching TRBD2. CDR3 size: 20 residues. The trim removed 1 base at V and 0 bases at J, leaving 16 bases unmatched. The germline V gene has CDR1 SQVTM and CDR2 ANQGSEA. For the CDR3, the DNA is TGCAGCGTTGAAGTCCGACGAGTTTCTCTGACTAGCGGGAGCACAGATACGCAGTATTTT. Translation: CSVEVRRVSLTSGSTDTQYF.

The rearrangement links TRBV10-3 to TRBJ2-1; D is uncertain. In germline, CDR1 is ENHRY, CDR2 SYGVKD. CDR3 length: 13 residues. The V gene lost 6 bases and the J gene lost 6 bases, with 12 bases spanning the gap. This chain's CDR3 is CAIRRDTTNEQFF. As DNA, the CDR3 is TGTGCCATCAGAAGAGACACAACCAATGAGCAGTTCTTC.

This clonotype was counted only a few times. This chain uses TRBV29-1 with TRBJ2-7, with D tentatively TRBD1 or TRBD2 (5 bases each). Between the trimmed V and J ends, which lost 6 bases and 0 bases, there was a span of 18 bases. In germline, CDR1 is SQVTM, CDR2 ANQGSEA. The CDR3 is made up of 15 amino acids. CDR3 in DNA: TGCAGCGTCCCGAAGAGGGGTTCCAGCTCCTACGAGCAGTACTTC. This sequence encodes CSVPKRGSSSYEQYF.

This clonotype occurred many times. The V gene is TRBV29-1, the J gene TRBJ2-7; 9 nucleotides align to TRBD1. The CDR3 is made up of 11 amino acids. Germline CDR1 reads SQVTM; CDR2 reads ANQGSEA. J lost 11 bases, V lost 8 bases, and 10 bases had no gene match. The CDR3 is CSTRTGALEYF. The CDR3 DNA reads TGCAGCACCAGGACAGGGGCGTTAGAGTACTTC.

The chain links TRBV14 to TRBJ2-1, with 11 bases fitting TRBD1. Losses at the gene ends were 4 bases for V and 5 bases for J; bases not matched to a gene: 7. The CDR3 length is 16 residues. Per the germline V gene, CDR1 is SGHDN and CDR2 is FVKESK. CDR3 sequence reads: CASSRNRDRGDNEQFF. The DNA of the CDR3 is TGTGCCAGCAGCCGCAACCGGGACAGGGGGGACAATGAGCAGTTCTTC.

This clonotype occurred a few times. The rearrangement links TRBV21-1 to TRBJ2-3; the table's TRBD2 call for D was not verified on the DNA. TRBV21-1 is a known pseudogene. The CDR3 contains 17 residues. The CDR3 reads CASDRMSGRADSDTQYF. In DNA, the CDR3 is TGTGCCAGCGACAGGATGAGCGGGAGGGCCGATTCAGATACGCAGTATTTT.

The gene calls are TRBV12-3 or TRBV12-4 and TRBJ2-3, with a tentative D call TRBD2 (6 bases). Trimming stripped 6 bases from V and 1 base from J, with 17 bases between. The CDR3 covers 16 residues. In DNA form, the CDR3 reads TGTGCCAGCAGCCCCCAGGCGGGGCTTGGCACAGATACGCAGTATTTT. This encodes CASSPQAGLGTDTQYF.

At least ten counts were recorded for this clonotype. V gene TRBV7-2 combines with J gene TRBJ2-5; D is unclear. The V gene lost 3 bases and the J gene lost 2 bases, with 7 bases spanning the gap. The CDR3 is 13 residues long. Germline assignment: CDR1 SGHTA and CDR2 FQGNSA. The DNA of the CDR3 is TGTGCCAGCAGCTTCTTGGGTCAAGAGACCCAGTACTTC. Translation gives CASSFLGQETQYF.

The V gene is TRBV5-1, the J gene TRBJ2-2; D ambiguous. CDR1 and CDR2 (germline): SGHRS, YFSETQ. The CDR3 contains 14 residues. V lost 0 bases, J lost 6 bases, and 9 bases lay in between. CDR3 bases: TGCGCCAGCAGCTTGGAGGTGGTGGCCGGGGAGCTGTTTTTT. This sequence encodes CASSLEVVAGELFF.